The 6 T cell receptor beta chains in this list originate from one sample, sequenced in a study of response to subunit inactivated influenza vaccine. Each CDR3 protein gets one entry after TCRdb re-called the RT-PCR reads with MiXCR. The repertoire holds 540,000 or so distinct CDR3 sequences, with 10% to 15% as singletons. Sequencing used PBMCs from blood, obtained about 40 days after vaccination. The receptors were sampled from a man aged 45-65 years who received an inactivated influenza vaccine.

Many counts were recorded for this clonotype. V is TRBV29-1 and J is TRBJ2-7; D might be TRBD2 (6 bases). This CDR3 spans 11 amino acids. CDR1 and CDR2 (germline): SQVTM, ANQGSEA. V was cut by 7 bases and J by 3 bases, with 10 bases left in between. The CDR3 DNA reads as TGCAGCGGGCTAGCGAACTACGAGCAGTACTTC. It translates to CSGLANYEQYF.

This clonotype was picked up many times. The chain recombines TRBV20-1 with TRBJ2-2, with D possibly being TRBD1 or TRBD2 (5 bases each). The V end lost 2 bases, the J end lost 1 base, and 8 bases lay between the germline ends. Germline assignment: CDR1 DFQATT and CDR2 SNEGSKA (reference sequence). This CDR3 has 14 amino acids. The DNA of the CDR3 is TGCAGTGCTAGACCGGGACGGAACACCGGGGAGCTGTTTTTT. Encoded protein: CSARPGRNTGELFF.

This clonotype was picked up a small number of times. V usage is TRBV7-9 and J usage is TRBJ2-3, with D maybe TRBD1 (6 bases). Looked up from germline, CDR1 is SEHNR and CDR2 is FQNEAQ (reference sequence). V was shortened by 1 base and J by 2 bases, with 10 bases between the two germline ends. The CDR3 consists of 15 residues. This CDR3 reads CASSLVQGYTDTQYF. Here the CDR3 DNA reads TGTGCCAGCAGCTTAGTGCAGGGGTACACAGATACGCAGTATTTT.

This clonotype was recorded at least ten times. The V and J genes are TRBV20-1 and TRBJ2-1, with D possibly TRBD2 on 7 matching bases. Between the trimmed V and J ends, which lost 5 bases and 4 bases, there was a span of 18 bases. Germline CDR1 and CDR2: DFQATT and SNEGSKA (reference sequence). CDR3 length: 15 residues. The CDR3 sequence is CSAGGPAGTYNEQFF. CDR3 nucleotides: TGCAGTGCTGGGGGTCCAGCGGGGACATACAATGAGCAGTTCTTC.

This clonotype occurred a few times. The V gene is TRBV6-1, the J gene TRBJ1-1; unclear D gene. Germline V CDR1 and CDR2: MNHNS, SASEGT. The CDR3 totals 15 residues. The V end lost 4 bases, the J end lost 1 base, and 13 bases lay between the germline ends. DNA for the CDR3: TGTGCCAGCAGTGGGAGAACCACAGCGAACACTGAAGCTTTCTTT. This encodes CASSGRTTANTEAFF.

This clonotype was recorded many times. The chain links TRBV7-8 to TRBJ1-6; possibly TRBD1 for D (6 bases). Between the trimmed V and J ends, which lost 1 base and 9 bases, there was a span of 10 bases. The CDR3 contains 14 residues. Germline assignment: CDR1 SGHVS and CDR2 FQNEAQ. The CDR3 sequence: CASSLGQAGSPLHF. CDR3 coding DNA: TGTGCCAGCAGCTTAGGACAGGCAGGTTCACCCCTCCACTTT.